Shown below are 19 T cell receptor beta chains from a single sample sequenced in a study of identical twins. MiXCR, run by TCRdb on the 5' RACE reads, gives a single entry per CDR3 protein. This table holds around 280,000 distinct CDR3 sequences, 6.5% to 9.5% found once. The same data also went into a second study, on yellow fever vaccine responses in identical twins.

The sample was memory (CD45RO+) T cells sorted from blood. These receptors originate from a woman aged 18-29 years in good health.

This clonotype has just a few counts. This chain's CDR3 is CSVVVSLAGGTDTQYF. CDR3 nucleotide sequence: TGCAGCGTTGTTGTTTCTCTAGCGGGGGGGACAGATACGCAGTATTTT. The chain employs TRBV29-1 and TRBJ2-3; 12 bases match TRBD2. After removal of 4 bases from V and 3 bases from J, the junction contained 8 bases not matched to a gene. Germline V gives CDR1 SQVTM, CDR2 ANQGSEA. The CDR3 length is 16 residues.

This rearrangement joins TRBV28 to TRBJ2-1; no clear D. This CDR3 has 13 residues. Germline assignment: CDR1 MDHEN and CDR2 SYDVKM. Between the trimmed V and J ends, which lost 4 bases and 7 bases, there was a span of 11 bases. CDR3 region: CASSSQLVNEQFF. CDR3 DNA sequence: TGTGCCAGCAGTTCCCAGTTGGTAAATGAGCAGTTCTTC.

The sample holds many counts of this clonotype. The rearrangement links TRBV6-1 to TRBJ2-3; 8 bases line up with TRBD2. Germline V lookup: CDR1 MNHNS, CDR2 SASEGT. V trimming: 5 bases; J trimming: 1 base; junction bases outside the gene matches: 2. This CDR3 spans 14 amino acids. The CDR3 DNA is TGTGCCAGCAGTAGCGGGGGAGGCACAGATACGCAGTATTTT. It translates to CASSSGGGTDTQYF.

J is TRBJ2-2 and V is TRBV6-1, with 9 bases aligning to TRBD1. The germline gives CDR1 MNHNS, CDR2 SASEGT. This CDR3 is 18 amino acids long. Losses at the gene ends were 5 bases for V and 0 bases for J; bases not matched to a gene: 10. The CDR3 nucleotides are TGTGCCAGCAGTCTGGAGAGGACAGGGGAATCGAACACCGGGGAGCTGTTTTTT. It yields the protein CASSLERTGESNTGELFF.

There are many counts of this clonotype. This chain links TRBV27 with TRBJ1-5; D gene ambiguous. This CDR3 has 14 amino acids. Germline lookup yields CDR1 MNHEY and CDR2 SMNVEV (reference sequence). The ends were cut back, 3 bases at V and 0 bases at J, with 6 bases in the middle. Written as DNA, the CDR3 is TGTGCCAGCAGTTTGGCGGCTAGCAATCAGCCCCAGCATTTT. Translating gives CASSLAASNQPQHF.

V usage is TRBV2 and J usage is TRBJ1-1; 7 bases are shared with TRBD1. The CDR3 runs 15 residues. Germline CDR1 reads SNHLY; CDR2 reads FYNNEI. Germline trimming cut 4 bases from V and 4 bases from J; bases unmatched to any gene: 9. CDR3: CASSVFRGTGTEAFF. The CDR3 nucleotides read TGTGCCAGCAGTGTTTTCAGGGGGACCGGCACTGAAGCTTTCTTT.

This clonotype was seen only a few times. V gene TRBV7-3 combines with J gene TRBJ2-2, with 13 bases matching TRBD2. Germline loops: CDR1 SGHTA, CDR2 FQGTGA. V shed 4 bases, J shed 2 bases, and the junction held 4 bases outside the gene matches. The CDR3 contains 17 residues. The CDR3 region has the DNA TGTGCCAGCAGCTACGGGACTAGCGGGAAAAACACCGGGGAGCTGTTTTTT. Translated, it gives CASSYGTSGKNTGELFF.

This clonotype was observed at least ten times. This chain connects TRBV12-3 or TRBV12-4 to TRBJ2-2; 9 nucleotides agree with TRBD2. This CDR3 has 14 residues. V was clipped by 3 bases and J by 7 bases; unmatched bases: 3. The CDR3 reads CASSFSTSGGELFF. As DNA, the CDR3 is TGTGCCAGCAGTTTTTCGACTAGCGGCGGGGAGCTGTTTTTT.

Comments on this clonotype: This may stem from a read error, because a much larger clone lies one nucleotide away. In DNA, the CDR3 is TGCGCCGGCAGTGAAGGGGTACGGGCCTCCTACGAGCAGTACTTC. It translates to CAGSEGVRASYEQYF. The rearrangement uses TRBV10-2 and TRBJ2-7; D may be TRBD1 (5 bases). The CDR3 sequence is 15 residues long. CDR1 WSHSY and CDR2 SAAADI come from the germline V gene.

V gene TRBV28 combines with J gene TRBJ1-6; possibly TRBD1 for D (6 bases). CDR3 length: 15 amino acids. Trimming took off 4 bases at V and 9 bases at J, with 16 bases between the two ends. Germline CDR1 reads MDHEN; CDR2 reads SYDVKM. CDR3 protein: CASSSQGLGSSPLHF. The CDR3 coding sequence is TGTGCCAGCAGTTCACAGGGTTTAGGGAGTTCACCCCTCCACTTT. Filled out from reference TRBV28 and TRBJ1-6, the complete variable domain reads DVKVTQSSRYLVKRTGEKVFLECVQDMDHENMFWYRQDPGLGLRLIYFSYDVKMKEKGDIPEGYSVSREKKERFSLILESASTNQTSMYLCASSSQGLGSSPLHFGNGTRLTVT.

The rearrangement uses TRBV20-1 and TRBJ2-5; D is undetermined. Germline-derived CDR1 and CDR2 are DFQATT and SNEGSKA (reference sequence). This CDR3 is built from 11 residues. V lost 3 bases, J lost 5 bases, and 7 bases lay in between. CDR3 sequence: CSARLDETQYF. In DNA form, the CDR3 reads TGCAGTGCTAGGCTAGATGAGACCCAGTACTTC.

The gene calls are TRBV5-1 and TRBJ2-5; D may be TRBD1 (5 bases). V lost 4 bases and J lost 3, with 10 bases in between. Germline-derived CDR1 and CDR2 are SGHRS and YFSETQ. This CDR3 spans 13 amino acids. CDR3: CASSLGHEETQYF. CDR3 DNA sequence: TGCGCCAGCAGCCTCGGACATGAAGAGACCCAGTACTTC.

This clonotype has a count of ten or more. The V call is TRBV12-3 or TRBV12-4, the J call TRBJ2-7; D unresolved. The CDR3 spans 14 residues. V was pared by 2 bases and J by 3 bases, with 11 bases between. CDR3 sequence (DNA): TGTGCCAGCAGTTTATCAGGTCCAGACTACGAGCAGTACGTC. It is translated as CASSLSGPDYEQYV.

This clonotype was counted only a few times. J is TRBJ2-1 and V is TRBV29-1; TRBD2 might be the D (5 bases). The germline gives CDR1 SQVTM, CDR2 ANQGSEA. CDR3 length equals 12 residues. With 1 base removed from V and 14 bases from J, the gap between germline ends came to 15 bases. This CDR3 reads CSVEGGSPGKFF. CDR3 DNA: TGCAGCGTTGAAGGAGGCAGCCCCGGGAAGTTCTTC.

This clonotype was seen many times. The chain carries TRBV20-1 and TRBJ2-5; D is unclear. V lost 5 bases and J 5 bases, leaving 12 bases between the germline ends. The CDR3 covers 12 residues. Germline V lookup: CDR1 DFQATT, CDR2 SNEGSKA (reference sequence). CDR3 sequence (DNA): TGCAGTGCTTCCCTGAGCGATGAGACCCAGTACTTC. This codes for CSASLSDETQYF.

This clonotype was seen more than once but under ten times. The CDR3 spells CASSEKGLLLAIAGGADTQYF. CDR3 DNA sequence: TGTGCCAGCAGTGAGAAAGGGCTACTCTTGGCTATAGCGGGAGGAGCAGATACGCAGTATTTT. The gene calls are TRBV2 and TRBJ2-3, with 10 bases identical to TRBD2. The CDR3 totals 21 residues. Germline V lookup: CDR1 SNHLY, CDR2 FYNNEI. The trim removed 3 bases at V and 4 bases at J, leaving 22 bases unmatched.

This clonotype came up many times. This chain's CDR3 is CSARLQGENTIYF. The CDR3 DNA follows: TGCAGTGCTAGGTTGCAGGGAGAAAACACCATATATTTT. The V call is TRBV20-1, the J call TRBJ1-3, with D possibly matching TRBD1 (5 bases). The CDR3 consists of 13 residues. Trimming pared 3 bases from V and 6 bases from J, leaving 12 bases between. The germline V gene has CDR1 DFQATT and CDR2 SNEGSKA (reference sequence).

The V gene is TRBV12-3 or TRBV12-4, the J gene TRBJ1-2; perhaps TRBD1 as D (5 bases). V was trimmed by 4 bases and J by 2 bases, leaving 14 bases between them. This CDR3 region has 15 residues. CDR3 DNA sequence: TGTGCCAGCAGTTCCACGCTCCAGGGCAACTATGGCTACACCTTC. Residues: CASSSTLQGNYGYTF.

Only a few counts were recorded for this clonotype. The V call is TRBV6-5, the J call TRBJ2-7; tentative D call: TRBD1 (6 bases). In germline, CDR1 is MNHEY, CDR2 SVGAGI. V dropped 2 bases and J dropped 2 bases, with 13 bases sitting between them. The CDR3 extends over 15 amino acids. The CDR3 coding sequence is TGTGCCAGCAGTTACGACAGGCCCTCCACCTACGAGCAGTACTTC. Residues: CASSYDRPSTYEQYF.